This T cell receptor (beta chain) was obtained from a study of cytomegalovirus exposure and HLA in healthy donors. The overall study: Of the donors genotyped, about 410 in all, 75% to 85% fell in the Caucasian-associated ancestry cluster.

CDR3 size: 15 residues. Germline V gene lookup returns CDR1 LNHDA and CDR2 SQIVND (reference sequence). Trimming removed 4 bases at V and 0 bases at J, with 10 bases between. This PCR relied on a set of 60 Vbeta primers and 13 Jbeta primers. Sequencing was performed with immunoSEQ multiplex PCR; in TCRdb, only in-frame clones are kept and a portion is missing. The sample has 150,000 or so clones; approximately 72% are singletons. Notes on the study in general: Being productive about 87% or about 30% of the time was typical of most TCR beta V segments in an earlier analysis. Compared with the roughly 700-donor mean, an Asian-associated ancestry cluster reportedly had fewer N-insertions, according to a later analysis.

As regards this clone: What it recognizes is unknown.

Sequenced sample: PBMCs. This clonotype was obtained from a human donor in good health. The gene calls are TRBV19 and TRBJ1-3; TRBD1 might be the D (5 bases). The CDR3 loop reads CASSKTVDSGNTIYF. CDR3 nucleotide sequence: TGTGCCAGTAGTAAGACAGTTGACTCTGGAAACACCATATATTTT.